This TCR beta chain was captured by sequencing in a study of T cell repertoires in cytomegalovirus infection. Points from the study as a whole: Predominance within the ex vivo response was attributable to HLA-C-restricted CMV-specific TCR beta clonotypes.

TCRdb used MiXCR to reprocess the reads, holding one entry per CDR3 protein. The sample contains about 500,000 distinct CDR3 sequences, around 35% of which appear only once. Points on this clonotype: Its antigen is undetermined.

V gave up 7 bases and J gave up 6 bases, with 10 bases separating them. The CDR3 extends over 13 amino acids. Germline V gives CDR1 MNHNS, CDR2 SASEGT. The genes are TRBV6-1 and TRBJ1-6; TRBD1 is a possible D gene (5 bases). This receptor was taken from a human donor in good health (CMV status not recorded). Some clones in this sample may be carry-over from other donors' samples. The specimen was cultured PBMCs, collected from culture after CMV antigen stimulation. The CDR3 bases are TGTGCCAGCAACGGGGCTGGTAATTCACCCCTCCACTTT. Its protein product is CASNGAGNSPLHF.